The clone carrying this TCR beta chain has more than one count but fewer than ten. Two negative PCRs, clearance, or symptom resolution characterized the recovered Cohort 3 donors. The source of the sample is a study of blood T cell repertoires in COVID-19. About the research overall: There were acute and convalescent COVID-19 samples, and they came from the United States, Italy and Spain.

Assay used: immunoSEQ multiplex PCR; TCRdb lists only in-frame clones, some missing. The repertoire holds approximately 400,000 clones, with 83% as singletons. Sequencing was performed on PBMCs or T cells enriched from blood (not recorded which). This TCR derives from a woman aged 45 to 65 who had recovered from COVID-19.

The CDR3 DNA is TGTGCCACCAGCAAGAGGGAAACCGGGGGAAATCAGCCCCAGCATTTT. This encodes CATSKRETGGNQPQHF. V gene TRBV24-1 combines with J gene TRBJ1-5; D is possibly TRBD1 (5 bases). V was cut by 7 bases and J by 4 bases, with 19 bases left in between. There are 16 residues in the CDR3. CDR1 KGHDR and CDR2 SFDVKD come from the germline V gene.